This T cell receptor beta chain was obtained from a study of T cells after yellow fever vaccination. Overall study findings and caveats: The booster saw the reappearance of most primary-vaccination clones (96% CD4, 70% to 90% CD8).

Ten or more counts support this clonotype. What it binds is unknown. Making TCR cDNA involved 5'RACE template switching, which added UMIs and a universal primer site. TCRdb analysed the 5' RACE reads with MiXCR anew, one entry per CDR3 protein. The sample lists almost 30,000 distinct CDR3 sequences, less than 5.5% occurring once. The source of this sequence is a man aged 30 to 39 who received the YFV17D yellow fever vaccine. This specimen was CD8+ T cells sorted from PBMCs, taken 10 days after the yellow fever booster vaccination.

In DNA form, the CDR3 reads TGTGCCTGGAGCCCCGACAGCTACGAGCAGTACTTC. This gives the protein CAWSPDSYEQYF. This rearrangement joins TRBV30 to TRBJ2-7; tentative D call: TRBD1 (5 bases). CDR1 and CDR2 (germline): GTSNPN, SVGIG (reference sequence). Trimming pared 3 bases from V and 3 bases from J, leaving 9 bases between. The CDR3 contains 12 residues.